The rows below give T cell receptor beta chains drawn from one sample of a study of T cells in localized non-small cell lung cancer. Assay used: immunoSEQ multiplex PCR; TCRdb lists only in-frame clones, some missing. Of over 50,000 clones listed, approximately 87% are singletons. Material: peripheral blood, obtained before any cancer treatment. These receptor sequences come from a woman aged 35-75 years with stage I lung adenocarcinoma. CDR3s include the opening cysteine and the closing phenylalanine or tryptophan. D genes are given only for firm matches. A clone size is listed for some rows: how often the clone was seen (once, few, many), or a class if it is expanded.

TRBJ1-2,once,.,TRBV30,TGTGCCTGGAGTAACCGATATGGCTACACCTTC,CAWSNRYGYTF
TRBJ1-2,once,.,TRBV19,TGTGCCAGTAGTACGATGGAAGGGGGAAACTATGGCTACACCTTC,CASSTMEGGNYGYTF
TRBJ1-2,once,.,TRBV27,TGTGCCAGCAGTTCGCAGTGGCCCGCCTATGGCTACACCTTC,CASSSQWPAYGYTF
TRBJ2-7,.,TRBD1,TRBV27,TGTGCCAGCACCACCCGGGACAGGGGCTACGAGCAGTACTTC,CASTTRDRGYEQYF
TRBJ1-6,few,.,TRBV10-3,TGTGCCATCAGTGATCAGAACGAGGGAGATTCACCCCTCCACTTT,CAISDQNEGDSPLHF
TRBJ2-5,.,.,TRBV7-9,TGTGCCAGCAGCCCCAGGGAGACCCAGTACTTC,CASSPRETQYF
TRBJ2-5,.,TRBD1,TRBV15,TGTGCCACCAGCAGAGATGTGGGAAACTCAGGGACAGGGGAAGGGAGAGAGACCCAGTACTTC,CATSRDVGNSGTGEGRETQYF
TRBJ1-1,.,.,TRBV4-3,TGCGCCAGCAGCCAAGATTGGGGAATTCGCACTGAAGCTTTCTTT,CASSQDWGIRTEAFF
TRBJ2-3,.,TRBD2,TRBV4-3,TGCGCCAGCAGCCAAGAGGGGATCCTACTAGCGGGAGACCCAGATACGCAGTATTTT,CASSQEGILLAGDPDTQYF
TRBJ1-5,.,TRBD1,TRBV19,TGTGCCAGTAGGCTATATTCCGGGACAGGGATGAATCAGCCCCAGCATTTT,CASRLYSGTGMNQPQHF
TRBJ1-1,.,.,TRBV7-8,TGTGCCAGCAGCTTACCGGGGCGCGGGAACACTGAAGCTTTCTTT,CASSLPGRGNTEAFF
TRBJ2-1,.,TRBD1,TRBV7-3,TGTGCCAGCAGCTTCCGGGACAGCTCCTACAATGAGCAGTTCTTC,CASSFRDSSYNEQFF
TRBJ2-5,.,.,TRBV27,TGTGCCAGCAGTTTGGTCGCGCGGCCGAGCGGGACCCAGTACTTC,CASSLVARPSGTQYF
TRBJ1-4,.,.,TRBV18,TGTGTCAGCTCACCCCTTGTCAGTCAAAATGAAAAACTGTTTTTT,CVSSPLVSQNEKLFF
TRBJ2-5,.,.,TRBV7-3,TGTGCCAGCAGCTTAACGCCGGGGGAAGAGACCCAGTACTTC,CASSLTPGEETQYF
TRBJ1-2,.,.,TRBV7-8,TGTGCCAGCAGCCCCGCCGGGACGGACTATGGCTACACCTTC,CASSPAGTDYGYTF
TRBJ2-2,.,TRBD1,TRBV30,TGTGCCTACACCGGGACAGGTCAAACCGGGGAGCTGTTTTTT,CAYTGTGQTGELFF
TRBJ1-1,.,.,TRBV15,TGTGCCACCAGCGTAAGTCCCGCTGAAGCTTTCTTT,CATSVSPAEAFF
TRBJ2-7,.,TRBD1,TRBV30,TGTGCCTGGGCCGGGACAGGGAACTCCTACGAGCAGTACTTC,CAWAGTGNSYEQYF
TRBJ2-7,.,TRBD1,TRBV25-1,TGTGCCAGCAGTGAAACTCGACAGGGGAATTACTTC,CASSETRQGNYF
TRBJ2-4,.,TRBD1,TRBV10-3,TGTGCCATCAGTGCTGGCCCAGGGGGTGGCAAAAACATTCAGTACTTC,CAISAGPGGGKNIQYF
TRBJ1-4,.,TRBD1,TRBV7-2,TGTGCCAGCAGCTTAACGGGACAGGGACGTGAAAAACTGTTTTTT,CASSLTGQGREKLFF
TRBJ2-2,.,TRBD2,TRBV5-1,TGCGCCAGCAGACCTAGCGGGATTGGCACCGGGGAGCTGTTTTTT,CASRPSGIGTGELFF
TRBJ2-3,.,.,TRBV28,TGTGCCAGCAGTTTGCCAGGAGCAGATACGCAGTATTTT,CASSLPGADTQYF
TRBJ2-7,.,TRBD2,TRBV7-2,TGTGCCAGCAGCCCATCTAGCGGGGCCTACGAGCAGTACTTC,CASSPSSGAYEQYF
TRBJ2-7,.,TRBD2,TRBV28,TGTGCCAGCAATACCCCGGGGACTAGCGGGAGGTCCGAGCAGTACTTC,CASNTPGTSGRSEQYF
TRBJ2-7,.,TRBD1,TRBV10-3,TGTGCCATCAGTGAGTCGGACAGGTTATCCTACGAGCAGTACTTC,CAISESDRLSYEQYF
TRBJ1-1,.,.,TRBV7-9,TGTGCCAGTCTCGGAGGACCAGGGGACTCCATGAACACTGAAGCTTTCTTT,CASLGGPGDSMNTEAFF
TRBJ1-1,.,TRBD1,TRBV29-1,TGCAGCGCCGATCCCCAGGGGGCAGCCACTGAAGCTTTCTTT,CSADPQGAATEAFF
TRBJ1-1,.,.,TRBV19,TGTGCCGCCTCCGGGACGCTGAACACTGAAGCTTTCTTT,CAASGTLNTEAFF
TRBJ1-4,once,.,TRBV7-9,TGTGCCAGCAGCTTAGATATGGGGGTTGAAAAACTGTTTTTT,CASSLDMGVEKLFF
TRBJ1-1,.,.,TRBV5-6,TGTGCCAGCAGCTTGATGCAGCGTTTGAGAGGTGCTTTCTTT,CASSLMQRLRGAFF
TRBJ1-6,.,.,TRBV6-5,TGTGCCAGCACCCGACAGCATAATTCACCCCTCCACTTT,CASTRQHNSPLHF
TRBJ2-2,.,.,TRBV18,TGTGCCAGCTCACTAGTGGTGACCGGGGAGCTGTTTTTT,CASSLVVTGELFF
TRBJ1-5,.,.,TRBV19,TGTGCCAGTAGTATAGATGGGGGAAGGGAGCATCAGCCCCAGCATTTT,CASSIDGGREHQPQHF
TRBJ2-3,.,.,TRBV29-1,TGCAGCGTTAAAAGGGGGGCGAATACGCAGTATTTT,CSVKRGANTQYF
TRBJ1-5,.,.,TRBV14,TGTGCCAGCAGCCTAGGGACATTAGGGCCCCAGCATTTT,CASSLGTLGPQHF
TRBJ1-1,.,.,TRBV6-6,TGTGCCAGCAACTTACTAGCATCCACTGAAGCTTTCTTT,CASNLLASTEAFF
TRBJ1-2,.,.,TRBV20-1,TGCAGTGCTAGTGGGACTTCTAACTTC,CSASGTSNF
TRBJ2-4,.,TRBD2,TRBV7-2,TGTGCCAGCAGCTTAGAGCGGGGTAATCAGTACTTC,CASSLERGNQYF
TRBJ2-6,.,.,TRBV29-1,TGCAGCGGTCTAATTGGGGCCAACGTCCTGACTTTC,CSGLIGANVLTF